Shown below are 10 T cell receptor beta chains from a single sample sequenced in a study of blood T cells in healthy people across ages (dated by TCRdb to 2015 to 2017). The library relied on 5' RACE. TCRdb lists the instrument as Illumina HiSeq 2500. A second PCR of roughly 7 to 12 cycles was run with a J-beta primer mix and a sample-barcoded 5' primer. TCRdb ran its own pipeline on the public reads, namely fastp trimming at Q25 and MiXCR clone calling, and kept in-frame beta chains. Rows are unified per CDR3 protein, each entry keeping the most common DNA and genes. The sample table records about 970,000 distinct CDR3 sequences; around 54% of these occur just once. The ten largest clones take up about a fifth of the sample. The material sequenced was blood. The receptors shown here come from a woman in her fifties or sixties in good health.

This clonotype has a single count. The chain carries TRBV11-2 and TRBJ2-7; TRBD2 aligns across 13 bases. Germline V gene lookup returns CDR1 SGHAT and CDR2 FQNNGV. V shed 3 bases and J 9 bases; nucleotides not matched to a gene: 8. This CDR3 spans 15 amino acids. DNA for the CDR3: TGTGCCAGCAGCTTGAGCGGACTAGCGGGAGATGCGCAGTACTTC. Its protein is CASSLSGLAGDAQYF.

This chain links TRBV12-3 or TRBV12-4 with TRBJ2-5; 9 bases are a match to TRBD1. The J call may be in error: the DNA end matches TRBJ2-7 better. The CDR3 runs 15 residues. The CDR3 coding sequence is TGTGCCAGCAGTTTAGCCGGGACAGGGTTCCACGAGCAGTACTTC. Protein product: CASSLAGTGFHEQYF.

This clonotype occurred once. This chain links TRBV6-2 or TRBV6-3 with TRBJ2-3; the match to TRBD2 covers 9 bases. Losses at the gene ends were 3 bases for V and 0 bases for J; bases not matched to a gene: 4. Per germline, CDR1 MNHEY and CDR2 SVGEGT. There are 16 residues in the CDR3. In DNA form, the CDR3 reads TGTGCCAGCAGTTATCGGCTAGCGGGAAGCACAGATACGCAGTATTTT. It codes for CASSYRLAGSTDTQYF.

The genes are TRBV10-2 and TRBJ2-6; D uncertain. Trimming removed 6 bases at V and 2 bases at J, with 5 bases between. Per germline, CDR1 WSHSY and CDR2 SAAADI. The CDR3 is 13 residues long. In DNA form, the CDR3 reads TGCGCCAGCAGGACAACTGGGGCCAACGTCCTGACTTTC. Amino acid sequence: CASRTTGANVLTF.

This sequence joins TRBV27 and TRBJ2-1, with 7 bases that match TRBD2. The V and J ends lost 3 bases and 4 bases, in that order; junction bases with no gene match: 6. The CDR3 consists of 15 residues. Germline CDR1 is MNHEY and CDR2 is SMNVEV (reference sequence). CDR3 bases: TGTGCCAGCAGTTTGCGGGGGACCAGTTACAATGAGCAGTTCTTC. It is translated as CASSLRGTSYNEQFF.

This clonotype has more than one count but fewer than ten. CDR3 sequence: CASSLGSGRGGDTQYF. The CDR3 coding sequence is TGTGCCAGCAGCCTGGGTTCGGGCCGGGGAGGAGATACGCAGTATTTT. The chain recombines TRBV12-3 or TRBV12-4 with TRBJ2-3, with D perhaps TRBD2 (6 bases). Trimming removed 6 bases at V and 5 bases at J, with 21 bases between. The CDR3 runs to 16 residues.

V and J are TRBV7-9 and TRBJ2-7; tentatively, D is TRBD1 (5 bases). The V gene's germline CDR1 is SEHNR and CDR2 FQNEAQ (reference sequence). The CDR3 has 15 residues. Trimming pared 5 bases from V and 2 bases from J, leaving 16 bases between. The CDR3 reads CASSPADRGTYEQYF. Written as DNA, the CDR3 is TGTGCCAGCAGCCCGGCCGACAGAGGCACCTACGAGCAGTACTTC. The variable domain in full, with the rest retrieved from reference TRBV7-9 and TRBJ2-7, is DTGVSQNPRHKITKRGQNVTFRCDPISEHNRLYWYRQTLGQGPEFLTYFQNEAQLEKSRLLSDRFSAERPKGSFSTLEIQRTEQGDSAMYLCASSPADRGTYEQYFGPGTRLTVT.

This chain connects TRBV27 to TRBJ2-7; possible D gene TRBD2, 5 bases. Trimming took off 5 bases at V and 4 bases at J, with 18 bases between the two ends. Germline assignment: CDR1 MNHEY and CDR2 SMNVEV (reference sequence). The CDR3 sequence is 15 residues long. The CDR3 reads CASSHTLDAWYEQYF. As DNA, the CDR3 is TGTGCCAGCAGTCACACACTAGACGCCTGGTACGAGCAGTACTTC.

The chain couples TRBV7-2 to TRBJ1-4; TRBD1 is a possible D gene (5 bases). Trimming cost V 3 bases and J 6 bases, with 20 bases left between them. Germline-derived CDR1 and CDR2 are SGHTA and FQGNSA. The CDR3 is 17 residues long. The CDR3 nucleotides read TGTGCCAGCAGCTTCCGACCAGGGTGGGGAGGAGATGAAAAACTGTTTTTT. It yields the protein CASSFRPGWGGDEKLFF.

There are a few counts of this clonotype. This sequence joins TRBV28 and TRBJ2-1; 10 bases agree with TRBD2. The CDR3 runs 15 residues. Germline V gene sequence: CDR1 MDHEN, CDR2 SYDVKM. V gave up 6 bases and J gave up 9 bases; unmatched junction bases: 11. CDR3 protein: CASRMTSGRGGEQFF. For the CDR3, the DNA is TGTGCCAGCAGAATGACCAGCGGGAGGGGAGGTGAGCAGTTCTTC. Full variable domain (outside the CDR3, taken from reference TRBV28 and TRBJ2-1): DVKVTQSSRYLVKRTGEKVFLECVQDMDHENMFWYRQDPGLGLRLIYFSYDVKMKEKGDIPEGYSVSREKKERFSLILESASTNQTSMYLCASRMTSGRGGEQFFGPGTRLTVL.